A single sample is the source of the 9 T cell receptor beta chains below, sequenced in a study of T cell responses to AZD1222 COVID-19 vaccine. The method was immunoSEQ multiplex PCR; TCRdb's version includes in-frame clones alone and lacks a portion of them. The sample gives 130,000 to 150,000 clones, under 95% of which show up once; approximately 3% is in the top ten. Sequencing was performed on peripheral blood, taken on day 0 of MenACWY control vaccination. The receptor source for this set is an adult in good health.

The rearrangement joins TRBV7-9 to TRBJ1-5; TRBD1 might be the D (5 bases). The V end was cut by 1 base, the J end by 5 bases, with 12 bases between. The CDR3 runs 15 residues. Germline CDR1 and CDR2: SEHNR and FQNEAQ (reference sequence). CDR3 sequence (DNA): TGTGCCAGCAGCTTAGGATCAGGGAGAGATCAGCCCCAGCATTTT. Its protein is CASSLGSGRDQPQHF.

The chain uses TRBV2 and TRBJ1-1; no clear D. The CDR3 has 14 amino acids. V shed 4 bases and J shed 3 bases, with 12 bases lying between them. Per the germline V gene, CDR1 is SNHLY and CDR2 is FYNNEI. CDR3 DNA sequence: TGTGCCAGCAGTGCCGCGGTTTCGGACACTGAAGCTTTCTTT. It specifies CASSAAVSDTEAFF.

The CDR3 sequence is CASSLSSRAGAKNIQYF. The CDR3 bases are TGTGCCAGCAGTTTATCGAGCAGGGCCGGGGCCAAAAACATTCAGTACTTC. This chain uses TRBV27 with TRBJ2-4, with D possibly TRBD1 on 5 matching bases. V lost 0 bases, J lost 1 base, and 13 bases lay in between. The V gene's germline CDR1 is MNHEY and CDR2 SMNVEV (reference sequence). This CDR3 comprises 17 residues.

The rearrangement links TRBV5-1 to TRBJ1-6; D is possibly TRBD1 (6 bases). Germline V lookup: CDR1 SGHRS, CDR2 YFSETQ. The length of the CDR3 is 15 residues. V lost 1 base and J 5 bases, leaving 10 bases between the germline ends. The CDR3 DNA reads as TGCGCCAGCAGCTTGAACGGACAGAATAATTCACCCCTCCACTTT. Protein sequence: CASSLNGQNNSPLHF.

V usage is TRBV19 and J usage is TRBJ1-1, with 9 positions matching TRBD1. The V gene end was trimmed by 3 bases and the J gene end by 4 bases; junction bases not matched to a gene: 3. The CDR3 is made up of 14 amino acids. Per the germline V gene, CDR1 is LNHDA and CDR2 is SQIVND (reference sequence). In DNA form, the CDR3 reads TGTGCCAGTAGTATGGGACAGGGAGGCACTGAAGCTTTCTTT. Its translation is CASSMGQGGTEAFF.

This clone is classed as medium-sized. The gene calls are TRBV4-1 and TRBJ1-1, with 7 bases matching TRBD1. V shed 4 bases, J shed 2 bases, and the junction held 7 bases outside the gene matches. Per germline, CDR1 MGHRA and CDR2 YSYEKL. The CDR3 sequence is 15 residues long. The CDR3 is CASSPPGQINTEAFF. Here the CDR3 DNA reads TGCGCCAGCAGCCCGCCGGGACAGATAAACACTGAAGCTTTCTTT.

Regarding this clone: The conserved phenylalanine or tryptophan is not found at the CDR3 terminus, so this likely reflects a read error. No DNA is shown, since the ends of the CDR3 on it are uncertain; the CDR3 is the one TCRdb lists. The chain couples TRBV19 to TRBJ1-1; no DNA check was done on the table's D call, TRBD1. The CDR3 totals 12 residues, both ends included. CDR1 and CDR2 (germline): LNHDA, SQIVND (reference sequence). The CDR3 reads CASSSGPRVGAY.

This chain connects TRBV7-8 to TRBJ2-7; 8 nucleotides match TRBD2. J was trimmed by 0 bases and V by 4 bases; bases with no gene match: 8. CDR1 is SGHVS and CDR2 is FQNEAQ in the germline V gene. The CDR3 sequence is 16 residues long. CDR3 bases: TGTGCCAGCAGCTCGTACGCGGGAGGCTCCTCCTACGAGCAGTACTTC. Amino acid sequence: CASSSYAGGSSYEQYF.

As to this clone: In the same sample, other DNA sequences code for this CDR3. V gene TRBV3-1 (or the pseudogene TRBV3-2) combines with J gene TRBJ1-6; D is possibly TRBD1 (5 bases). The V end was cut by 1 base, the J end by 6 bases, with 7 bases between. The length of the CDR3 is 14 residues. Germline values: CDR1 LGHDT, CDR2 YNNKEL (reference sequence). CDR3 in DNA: TGTGCCAGCAGCCAAGGACAGATTAATTCACCCCTCCACTTT. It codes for CASSQGQINSPLHF.